The clone carrying this T cell receptor (beta chain) came up a few times. This sample was taken from a study of patients and donors after allogeneic stem cell transplantation. TCRdb redid the calling of the RT-PCR reads with MiXCR, one entry per CDR3 protein. The data contain 400,000 to 500,000 distinct CDR3 sequences, 16% of them singletons. The CDR3 is 14 amino acids. Per germline, CDR1 SGHTA and CDR2 FQGNSA. V lost 5 bases to trimming and J lost 5 bases; unmatched junction nucleotides: 8. Input material: blood, either unsorted or a sorted T cell fraction (not recorded which). The sequence came from a human donor who was either an allogeneic HSCT recipient or a stem cell or donor lymphocyte infusion donor (not recorded which). It is not recorded whose cells these are; they may come from a transplant donor. This chain joins TRBV7-2 and TRBJ1-1, with TRBD1 matching 7 bases. CDR3 sequence: CASSLSSGGTEAFF. The DNA of the CDR3 is TGTGCCAGCAGCCTCAGTTCAGGGGGAACTGAAGCTTTCTTT.